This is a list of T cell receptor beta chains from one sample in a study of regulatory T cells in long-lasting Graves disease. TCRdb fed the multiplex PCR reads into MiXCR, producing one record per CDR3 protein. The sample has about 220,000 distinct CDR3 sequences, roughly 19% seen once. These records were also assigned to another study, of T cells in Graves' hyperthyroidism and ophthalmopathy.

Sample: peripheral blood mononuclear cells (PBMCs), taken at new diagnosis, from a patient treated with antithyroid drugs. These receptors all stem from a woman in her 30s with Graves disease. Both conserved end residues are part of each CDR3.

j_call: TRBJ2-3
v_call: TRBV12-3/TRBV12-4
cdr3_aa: CASTKHADTQYF

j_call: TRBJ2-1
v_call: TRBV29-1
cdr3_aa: CSVDAGPLTYNEQFF

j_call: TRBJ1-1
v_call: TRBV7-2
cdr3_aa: CASSLDVRNTEAFF

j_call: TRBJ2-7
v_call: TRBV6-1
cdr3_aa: CASSPGLAFSEQYF

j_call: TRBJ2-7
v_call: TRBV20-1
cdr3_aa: CSASGKSLYEQYF

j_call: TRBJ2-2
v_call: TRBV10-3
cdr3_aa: CARKGGQGANTGELFF

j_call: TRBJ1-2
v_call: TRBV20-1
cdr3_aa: CSAPDRGLGGYTF

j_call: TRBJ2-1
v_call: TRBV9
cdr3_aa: CASSPRTGRNNEQFF

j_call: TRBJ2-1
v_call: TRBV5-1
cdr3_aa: CASSPGLAGGGVNNEQFF

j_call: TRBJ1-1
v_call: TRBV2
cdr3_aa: CAGGGRVGTEAFF